The 13 T cell receptor beta chains in this list originate from one sample, sequenced in a study of CD8+CD57+ T cells in acquired aplastic anemia. Genomic DNA templated the TCR beta VDJ and CDR3 profiling. TCRdb analysed the reads with MiXCR anew, one entry per CDR3 protein. The repertoire has more than 150,000 distinct CDR3 sequences, less than 55% of them found once; the top ten carry around 2.7%. The sample consisted of sorted CD4+, CD8+, or CD8+CD57+ T cells (not recorded which) from PBMCs. Source of these receptors: a human donor in good health.

This clonotype was counted only a few times. V gene TRBV11-2 combines with J gene TRBJ1-2; TRBD1 matches at 12 bases. The CDR3 has 17 residues. V trimming: 4 bases; J trimming: 5 bases; junction bases outside the gene matches: 11. Germline V CDR1 and CDR2: SGHAT, FQNNGV. The CDR3 nucleotides are TGTGCCAGCAGCTCCCTACGGGACAGGGGGCCCTTATATGGCTACACCTTC. It encodes CASSSLRDRGPLYGYTF. The variable domain in full, completed from reference TRBV11-2 and TRBJ1-2, reads EAGVAQSPRYKIIEKRQSVAFWCNPISGHATLYWYQQILGQGPKLLIQFQNNGVVDDSQLPKDRFSAERLKGVDSTLKIQPAKLEDSAVYLCASSSLRDRGPLYGYTFGSGTRLTVV.

Only one count was recorded for this clonotype. The chain has TRBV7-3 and TRBJ2-3, with 9 bases identical to TRBD2. This CDR3 spans 16 amino acids. Germline assignment: CDR1 SGHTA and CDR2 FQGTGA. V lost 1 base to trimming and J lost 2 bases; unmatched junction nucleotides: 4. The CDR3 loop is CASSLSGGANTDTQYF. The CDR3 coding sequence is TGTGCCAGCAGCTTAAGCGGGGGGGCTAACACAGATACGCAGTATTTT.

A word on this clonotype: At one boundary the junction diverges from the germline segment, which might be a read error. This sequence joins TRBV19 and TRBJ2-2; TRBD2 matches at 8 bases. The CDR3 has 17 residues. CDR1 and CDR2 (germline): LNHDA, SQIVND (reference sequence). The CDR3 sequence: CASSTRDGTSFPGGLFF. Written as DNA, the CDR3 is TGTGCCAGTAGTACAAGGGACGGGACTAGTTTTCCCGGGGGGCTGTTTTTT. Combining the CDR3 with reference TRBV19 and TRBJ2-2 gives the whole variable domain DGGITQSPKYLFRKEGQNVTLSCEQNLNHDAMYWYRQDPGQGLRLIYYSQIVNDFQKGDIAEGYSVSREKKESFPLTVTSAQKNPTAFYLCASSTRDGTSFPGGLFFGEGSRLTVL.

To note about this clonotype: This is likely a read error, given that the CDR3 carries no conserved phenylalanine or tryptophan at its end. The chain is built from TRBV29-1 and TRBJ1-2, with 10 bases lining up with TRBD1. This CDR3 comprises 12 residues. With V trimmed by 4 bases and J by 7 bases, 3 bases remained unmatched. Looked up from germline, CDR1 is SQVTM and CDR2 is ANQGSEA. The CDR3 loop is CSVGQGATGYTL. In DNA, the CDR3 is TGCAGCGTTGGACAGGGGGCTACTGGCTACACCTTA.

The J gene is TRBJ1-2, the V gene TRBV10-3; possibly TRBD1 for D (6 bases). The germline V gene has CDR1 ENHRY and CDR2 SYGVKD. V was shortened by 6 bases and J by 4 bases, with 9 bases between the two germline ends. The CDR3 consists of 12 residues. CDR3 DNA sequence: TGTGCCATCAGGACAGGAACCTATGGCTACACCTTC. Protein sequence: CAIRTGTYGYTF.

This clonotype was found many times. The genes are TRBV5-1 and TRBJ2-7; 10 bases are a match to TRBD2. Germline trimming cut 1 base from V and 0 bases from J; bases unmatched to any gene: 1. This CDR3 comprises 15 residues. The germline V gene encodes CDR1 SGHRS and CDR2 YFSETQ. CDR3 in amino acids: CASSLTSGASYEQYF. CDR3 coding DNA: TGCGCCAGCAGCTTGACTAGCGGGGCCTCCTACGAGCAGTACTTC.

This clonotype occurred many times. The chain recombines TRBV20-1 with TRBJ2-3, with 12 bases fitting TRBD2. The CDR3 length is 15 residues. The germline V gene has CDR1 DFQATT and CDR2 SNEGSKA (reference sequence). Losses at the gene ends were 1 base for V and 4 bases for J; bases not matched to a gene: 3. The CDR3 bases are TGCAGTGCTAGAGCGACTAGCGGGAGCCCAGATACGCAGTATTTT. Its protein product is CSARATSGSPDTQYF.

V usage is TRBV10-3 and J usage is TRBJ1-1; D perhaps matches TRBD1 (5 bases). The CDR3 length is 13 residues. CDR1 is ENHRY, CDR2 SYGVKD, per germline. With 10 bases removed from V and 5 bases from J, the gap between germline ends came to 17 bases. Here the CDR3 reads CATSTREGTEAFF. CDR3 DNA sequence: TGTGCCACCAGCACCAGGGAGGGAACTGAAGCTTTCTTT.

The rearrangement joins TRBV29-1 to TRBJ2-7; 11 bases fit TRBD1. Germline V CDR1 and CDR2: SQVTM, ANQGSEA. Unmatched junction bases numbered 3, after V lost 5 bases and J lost 3 bases. The CDR3 covers 13 residues. DNA of the CDR3: TGCAGCGTTAGGGGACAGGGGGACTACGAGCAGTACTTC. It codes for CSVRGQGDYEQYF.

The chain recombines TRBV11-2 with TRBJ2-7, with a weak D call TRBD1 (5 bases). V was shortened by 0 bases and J by 0 bases, with 12 bases between the two germline ends. Germline CDR1 reads SGHAT; CDR2 reads FQNNGV. This CDR3 spans 16 amino acids. The CDR3 bases are TGTGCCAGCAGCTTAGATCGACAGAAGAGCTCCTACGAGCAGTACTTC. It yields the protein CASSLDRQKSSYEQYF.

The chain has TRBV24-1 and TRBJ2-2; D unresolved. The CDR3 covers 15 residues. Germline V gene data show CDR1 as KGHDR and CDR2 as SFDVKD. V lost 4 bases and J 5 bases, leaving 13 bases between the germline ends. The DNA of the CDR3 is TGTGCCACCAGTGACCCTAAGCGAGGTACCGGGGAGCTGTTTTTT. As protein: CATSDPKRGTGELFF.

There are many counts of this clonotype. DNA for the CDR3: TGCGCCAGCAGCCAACCGAGAGATACGCAGTATTTT. Its protein product is CASSQPRDTQYF. The rearrangement joins TRBV4-1 to TRBJ2-3; no clear D. Germline loops: CDR1 MGHRA, CDR2 YSYEKL. V shed 2 bases and J shed 5 bases, with 5 bases lying between them. CDR3 length: 12 residues.

This clonotype is medium-sized in the sample. V and J are TRBV2 and TRBJ2-7; 8 bases are shared with TRBD1. After removal of 7 bases from V and 3 bases from J, the junction contained 8 bases not matched to a gene. The CDR3 has 14 amino acids. Germline assignment: CDR1 SNHLY and CDR2 FYNNEI. The chain's CDR3 is CASTSQGQDYEQYF. As DNA, the CDR3 is TGTGCCAGCACCTCCCAGGGACAGGACTACGAGCAGTACTTC. The full variable domain, in which reference TRBV2 and TRBJ2-7 provide the parts outside the CDR3, is EPEVTQTPSHQVTQMGQEVILRCVPISNHLYFYWYRQILGQKVEFLVSFYNNEISEKSEIFDDQFSVERPDGSNFTLKIRSTKLEDSAMYFCASTSQGQDYEQYFGPGTRLTVT.